This T cell receptor (beta chain) was recorded in a study of human T cells and chemical hapten exposure (dated by TCRdb to the early 2020s). Broadly, across the study: For sensitization, 2% DPC in acetone was applied to an approximately 2 cm by approximately 2 cm area of upper inner arm skin. Blood was sampled from patients pre-sensitization (week 0) and at 2, 6 and about 24 weeks after DPC sensitization. The study tracked peripheral blood TCR repertoire changes in vivo during primary and secondary sensitization to the hapten diphenylcyclopropenone (DPC) in alopecia patients. Patch testing was done on the upper back using Finn chambers containing 0.01% DPC, and results were scored after 6 days according to International Contact Dermatitis Research Group standards. Throughout the study period of about 22 weeks, patients also received therapeutic DPC doses to the scalp every week. The mostly female patient cohort included alopecia areata with under or over 50% scalp involvement, alopecia totalis and alopecia universalis. Nearly 30 alopecia patients gave blood for TCR sequencing at one to four time points (pre-sensitization, 2, 6 and 24 weeks). Libraries were pooled for sequencing, and per-sample TCR yields varied mainly because of small differences in library volumes within the pool. Results the study describes overall, beyond this receptor: After repeated subsampling, the strength of the expansion versus patch-test correlation and the threshold at which it became significant changed. DPC sensitization did not change how many TCRs were above 1 in 1000 frequency, and no evidence was found of alterations in global repertoire structure. Because all patients had alopecia, a presumed autoimmune disease, the immune response of the patients might differ from that of healthy individuals. A positive correlation was found between the number of PT1 expanded TCRs and patch test score, with significance reached at thresholds 8, 16 and 32 but not 4. Significantly more large CDR3 similarity clusters were formed by expanded TCRs than by pre-sensitization or healthy control sets, consistent with antigen-driven responses.

According to the study, the label for this sample's time point signals: patch test 2, 6 weeks after DPC sensitization. In light of the paper, this sample's treatment or condition label describes: therapeutic diphenylcyclopropenone sensitization with weekly scalp DPC. At each patch-test visit, blood was drawn before the patch test was applied. Patients were eligible if aged 18 to 70, diagnosed with alopecia and judged suitable for DPC therapy, and pregnant patients were excluded. Total RNA was extracted from unfractionated whole blood collected in Tempus Blood RNA tubes. There are many counts of this clonotype. The target of this receptor is not known. Per-base quality was not reported, and no clone a single base away is much larger than it. Relative to germline, V is missing 4 bases and J is missing 10 bases, with 5 bases of the junction outside any gene match. For CDR1 and CDR2, the germline V gene (reference sequence) lists LNHDA and SQIVND. The CDR3 starts with the cysteine, ends with the phenylalanine, and has 13 residues. Only CDR3 DNA remains: 39 bases, in frame from the first base.

The method behind the library was RACE. Sequencing was performed on a NextSeq 500. Library preparation attached unique molecular identifiers to individual cDNA molecules for quantitative, reproducible TCR counting. For every blood RNA sample, sequencing covered both the TCR alpha and TCR beta chains. In the authors' own workflow: A median of roughly 100,000 TCRs per sample was observed, with a range of 23,224 to 690,600. The Decombinator software suite was used to annotate V, J and CDR3 in the TCR reads. To make PS versus PT1 abundance plots, every sample was subsampled to the same number of TCRs (28,000). TCRs were defined as expanded if absent before sensitization and observed at least eight times at the 2-week time point. In-frame beta chains were kept once TCRdb had trimmed the public reads at Q25 with fastp and called clones with MiXCR. One record per CDR3 amino acid sequence lists the most common genes and DNA. TCRdb, not the authors, supplied the V and J calls. The sample contains about 84,000 distinct CDR3 sequences, roughly 10% of them found a single time. The ten biggest clones cover 2% to 2.5% of the sample.

Sequences were derived from whole blood, sampled in connection with sensitization to the hapten diphenylcyclopropenone (DPC). In this chain, TRBV19 is recombined with TRBJ2-1; 9 middle bases align to TRBD1. The sequence was collected from a woman aged 25 to 39 with alopecia areata. Some clones in this sample may be carry-over from other donors' samples. The DNA reads TGTGCCAGTAGTAGAACAGGGGGCCGGGAGCAGTTCTTC. Translation gives CASSRTGGREQFF.